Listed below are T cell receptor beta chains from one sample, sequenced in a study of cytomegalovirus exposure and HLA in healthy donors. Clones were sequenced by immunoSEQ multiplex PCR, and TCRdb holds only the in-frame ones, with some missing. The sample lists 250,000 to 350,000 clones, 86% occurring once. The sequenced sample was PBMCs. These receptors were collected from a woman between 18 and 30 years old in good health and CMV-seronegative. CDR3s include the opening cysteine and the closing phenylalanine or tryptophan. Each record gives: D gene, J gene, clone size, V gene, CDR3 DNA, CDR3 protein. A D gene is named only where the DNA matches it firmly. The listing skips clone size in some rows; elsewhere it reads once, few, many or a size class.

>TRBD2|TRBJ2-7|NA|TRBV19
TGTGCCAGTAGTATAGGGAGGAGGGGCGGGAGGGCCCTCCTCTCCTACGAGCAGTACTTC
CASSIGRRGGRALLSYEQYF
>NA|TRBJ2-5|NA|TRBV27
TGTGCCAGCAGTTCCGACGGGAACCAAGAGACCCAGTACTTC
CASSSDGNQETQYF
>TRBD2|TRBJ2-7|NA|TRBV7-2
TGTGCCAGCAGCCCCTCCGGGACTACCCCCTACGAGCAGTACTTC
CASSPSGTTPYEQYF
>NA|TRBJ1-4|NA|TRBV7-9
TGTGCCAGCAGCTTTGACAGGACAACTAATGAAAAACTGTTTTTT
CASSFDRTTNEKLFF
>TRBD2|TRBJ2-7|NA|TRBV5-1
TGCGCCAGCAGCCAGGGGATAGCGGGAACTTACGAGCAGTACTTC
CASSQGIAGTYEQYF
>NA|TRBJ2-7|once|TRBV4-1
TGCGCCAGCAGCCACCCCGGGCTAGCGAATTACGAGCAGTACTTC
CASSHPGLANYEQYF
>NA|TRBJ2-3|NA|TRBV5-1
TGCGCCAGCAGCTTGGATCCTGTCACAGATACGCAGTATTTT
CASSLDPVTDTQYF
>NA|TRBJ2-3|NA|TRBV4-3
TGCGCCAGCAGCCAAGCTGTGTCAACTAGCACAGATACGCAGTATTTT
CASSQAVSTSTDTQYF
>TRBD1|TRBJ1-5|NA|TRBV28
TGTGCCAGCAGTGGGGGGACAGGTTTTAATCAGCCCCAGCATTTT
CASSGGTGFNQPQHF
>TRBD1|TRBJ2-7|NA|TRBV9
TGTGCCAGCAGCGCTGGACAGGGGGCCGGCTACGAGCAGTACTTC
CASSAGQGAGYEQYF
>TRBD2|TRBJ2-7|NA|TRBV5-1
TGCGCCAGCAGCTGGCGGGAGGTCCTTGACGAGCAGTACTTC
CASSWREVLDEQYF
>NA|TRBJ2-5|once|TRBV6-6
TGTGCCAGCAGGGCAGGGGTCCCCCAAGAGACCCAGTACTTC
CASRAGVPQETQYF
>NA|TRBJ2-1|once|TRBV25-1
TGTGCCAGCAGTGAGGAGCGGGCCCAACCCTACAATGAGCAGTTCTTC
CASSEERAQPYNEQFF
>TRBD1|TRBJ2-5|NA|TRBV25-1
TGTGCCAGCAGTGTACAAGGGACAGGGTACCAAGAGACCCAGTACTTC
CASSVQGTGYQETQYF
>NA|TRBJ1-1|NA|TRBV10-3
TGTGCCATCAGTGAAAGGAGCGAGAACACTGAAGCTTTCTTT
CAISERSENTEAFF
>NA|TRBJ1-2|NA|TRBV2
TGTGCCAGCAGGGGGGGGGCCGGACAGTTCTATGGCTACACCTTC
CASRGGAGQFYGYTF
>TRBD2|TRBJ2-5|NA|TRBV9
TGTGCCAGCAGCGTAGCTCCAGCGGGAGGACTTCAAGAGACCCAGTACTTC
CASSVAPAGGLQETQYF
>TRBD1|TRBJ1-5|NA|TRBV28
TGTGCCAGCAGTTTAATAGGGGGCAGTAGCAATCAGCCCCAGCATTTT
CASSLIGGSSNQPQHF
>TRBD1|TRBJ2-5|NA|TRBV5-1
TGCGCCAGCACCTCAGGTGGACAGGACCAAGAGACCCAGTACTTC
CASTSGGQDQETQYF
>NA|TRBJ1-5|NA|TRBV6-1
TGTGCCAGCAGTGAAGTGACTGGAGGCAATCAGCCCCAGCATTTT
CASSEVTGGNQPQHF
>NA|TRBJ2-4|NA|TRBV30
TGTGCCTGGAGTGCGGTCTCTAGACCCGAATCAGCCAAAAACATTCAGTACTTC
CAWSAVSRPESAKNIQYF
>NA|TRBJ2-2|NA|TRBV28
TGTGCCAGCAAAACGGAGAGCACCGGGGAGCTGTTTTTT
CASKTESTGELFF
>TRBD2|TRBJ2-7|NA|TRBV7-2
TGTGCCAGCACGGCTAGCGGGGGGACCTACGAGCAGTACTTC
CASTASGGTYEQYF
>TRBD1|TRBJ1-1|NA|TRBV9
TGTGCCAGCAGCGATCGTCCCGGGACAGGGTACGGCACTGAAGCTTTCTTT
CASSDRPGTGYGTEAFF
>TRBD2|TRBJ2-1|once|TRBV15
TGTGCCACCAGCAGGGAGGCTAGCGGTTCCTACAATGAGCAGTTCTTC
CATSREASGSYNEQFF
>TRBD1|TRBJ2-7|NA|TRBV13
TGTGCCAGCAGCTCCACCATTAGACAGGGATCCTACGAGCAGTACTTC
CASSSTIRQGSYEQYF
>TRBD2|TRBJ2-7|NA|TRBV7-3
TGTGCCAGCAGCCACAAGCGGGAGGGGGAGCAGTACTTC
CASSHKREGEQYF
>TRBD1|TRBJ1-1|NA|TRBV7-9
TGTGCCAGCCGCCATTCAGGGGGCGCTGGGTCTGAAGCTTTCTTT
CASRHSGGAGSEAFF
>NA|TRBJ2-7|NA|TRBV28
TGTGCCAGCAGTTCGGGGGTCACAGTTCGCTACGAGCAGTACTTC
CASSSGVTVRYEQYF
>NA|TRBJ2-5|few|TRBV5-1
TGCGCCAGCGGGACCGGACAGAATGAAGAGACCCAGTACTTC
CASGTGQNEETQYF
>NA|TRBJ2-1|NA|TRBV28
TGTGCCAGCAGTTTTAGCGGCCTAAGCTCCTACAATGAGCAGTTCTTC
CASSFSGLSSYNEQFF
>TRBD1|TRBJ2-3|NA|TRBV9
TGTGCCAGCAGCGTAGATGCAGGGGGCTTGAGCACAGATACGCAGTATTTT
CASSVDAGGLSTDTQYF
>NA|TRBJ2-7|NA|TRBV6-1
TGTGCCAGCAGGGCAGGGATCGGGTACGAGCAGTACTTC
CASRAGIGYEQYF
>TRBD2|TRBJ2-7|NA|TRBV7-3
TGTGCCAGCAGCTTAACGGCGGGAGCTTACGAGCAGTACTTC
CASSLTAGAYEQYF
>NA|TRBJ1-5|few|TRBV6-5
TGTGCCAGCAGTTACGGTGGGCCCAATCAGCCCCAGCATTTT
CASSYGGPNQPQHF
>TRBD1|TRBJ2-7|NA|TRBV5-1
TGCGCCAGCAGCTTTGGCCGGGACAGGGACTACGAGCAGTACTTC
CASSFGRDRDYEQYF
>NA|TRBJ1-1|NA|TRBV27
TGTGCCAGCAGTTCGCAGGAGAACACTGAAGCTTTCTTT
CASSSQENTEAFF
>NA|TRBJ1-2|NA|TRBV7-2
TGTGCCAGCAGCGAAGACAGGATGTATGGCTACACCTTC
CASSEDRMYGYTF
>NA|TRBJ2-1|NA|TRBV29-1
TGCAGCGTTGAAGTAGGCGGAGTACCTCCTTCATACAATGAGCAGTTCTTC
CSVEVGGVPPSYNEQFF
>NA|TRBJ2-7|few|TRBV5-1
TGCGCCAGCAGTCAGGGGTTAGGGACTAATGAAGAGCAGTACTTC
CASSQGLGTNEEQYF
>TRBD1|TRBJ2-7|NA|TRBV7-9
TGTGCCAGCAGCTACATGGGACAGGGAGAGGGCGAGCAGTACTTC
CASSYMGQGEGEQYF
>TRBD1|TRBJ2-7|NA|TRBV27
TGTGCCAGCGCGACAGGGGAAGGGCGGTCCTACGAGCAGTACTTC
CASATGEGRSYEQYF
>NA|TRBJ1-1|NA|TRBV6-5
TGTGCCAGCACCCCCCTGGGCAGGGTCAACACTGAAGCTTTCTTT
CASTPLGRVNTEAFF
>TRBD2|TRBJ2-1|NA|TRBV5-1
TGCGCCAGCTATTTCGGGCTAGCGGGCGGATCGGGTGAGCAGTTCTTC
CASYFGLAGGSGEQFF
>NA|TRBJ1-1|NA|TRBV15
TGTGCCACCAGTCGACTGGGAGGGGGAGGAACTGAAGCTTTCTTT
CATSRLGGGGTEAFF
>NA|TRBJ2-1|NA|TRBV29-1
TGCAGCTTTAGGGGAACTTCCTACAATGAGCAGTTCTTC
CSFRGTSYNEQFF
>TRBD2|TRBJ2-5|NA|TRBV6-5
TGTGCCAGCAGCTTAGCGGGAGGAACTGAGACCCAGTACTTC
CASSLAGGTETQYF
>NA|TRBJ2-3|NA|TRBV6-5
TGTGCCAGCAGCCACGAGGGGGTCCCGCAGTATTTT
CASSHEGVPQYF
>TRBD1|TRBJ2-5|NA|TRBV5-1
TGCGCCAGCACATCGACAGGGAGTGACCAAGAGACCCAGTACTTC
CASTSTGSDQETQYF
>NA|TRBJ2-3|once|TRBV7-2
TGTGCCAGCAGCTTAGTGGGAGGCAGTAGCACAGATACGCAGTATTTT
CASSLVGGSSTDTQYF
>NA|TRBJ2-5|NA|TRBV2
TGTGCCAGCAGTGAATCGTTGACTCTCCAAGAGACCCAGTACTTC
CASSESLTLQETQYF
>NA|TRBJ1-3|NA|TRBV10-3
TGTGCCATAAGGAGTTCTGGAAACACCATATATTTT
CAIRSSGNTIYF